This T cell receptor beta chain was captured by sequencing in a study of blood T cell repertoires in COVID-19. Across the study: COVID-19 samples from acute and convalescent phases originated in the United States, Italy and Spain. PBMCs, B-cell-depleted T cells, or T cells were the source of the cDNA or gDNA that made up the material.

In the authors' workflow: Amplification from reference gene primers served as the basis for estimated nucleated cell counts. Some clones are missing from TCRdb's copy, which holds only in-frame ones; the method was immunoSEQ multiplex PCR. That table is the source of V, J and clone size, and D and trimming were worked out from the DNA. The sample records roughly 200,000 clones, more than 70% being singletons. The V end was cut by 3 bases, the J end by 1 base, with 6 bases between. Germline V gene sequence: CDR1 MDHEN, CDR2 SYDVKM. This CDR3 has 13 residues. Turning to this clone: The sample holds other DNA sequences that translate to the same CDR3.

This TCR derives from a woman older than 75 with active or convalescent COVID-19. The sequenced material came from peripheral blood. The V call is TRBV28, the J call TRBJ1-2; no clear D. CDR3 in DNA: TGTGCCAGCAGTTTTGGCGGTAACTATGGCTACACCTTC. Protein: CASSFGGNYGYTF.